The clone carrying this TCR beta chain was picked up a small number of times. It was patients with CD8+CD57+ cell expansion by flow cytometry who were chosen for sequencing. Severe acquired aplastic anemia was diagnosed in all patients. No therapy was given to patients before blood sampling. V was clipped by 6 bases and J by 4 bases, with 13 bases between them. Germline V gene data show CDR1 as SGHRS and CDR2 as YFSETQ. This CDR3 has 13 amino acids. The study profiled TCR beta VDJ and CDR3 using genomic DNA as template. TCRdb independently ran MiXCR on the reads; one entry per CDR3 protein. The repertoire holds 450,000 to 550,000 distinct CDR3 sequences, with about a third as singletons. This record comes from a study of CD8+CD57+ T cells in acquired aplastic anemia. About the research overall: The average for DNA from sorted CD4+ and CD8+ cells was roughly 3 ug.

Sequencing used sorted CD4+, CD8+, or CD8+CD57+ T cells (not recorded which) from PBMCs. The TCR originated in a human donor with aplastic anemia. The V gene is TRBV5-1, the J gene TRBJ1-1; D is perhaps TRBD1 (6 bases). CDR3 bases: TGCGCCAGCAACCAACAGGGAAGCACTGAAGCTTTCTTT. Protein: CASNQQGSTEAFF.